This T cell receptor (beta chain) was captured in a study of blood T cells in healthy people across ages. A J-beta primer mix and a sample-barcoded 5' primer were used in a second PCR of about 7 to 12 cycles. Each cDNA molecule was tagged by a template-switch adaptor with 12 random nucleotides. TCRdb ran MiXCR on the 5' RACE reads and lists one entry per CDR3 protein. The sample lists some 1.5 million distinct CDR3 sequences; roughly 30% were seen once. Notes on the study in general: It was held that diversity estimates obtained from one million T cells represented underestimates. Among T cells, TCR beta diversity per million cells dropped roughly linearly as age rose. Strong correlation was found linking TCR beta diversity to naive T cell percentage.

As to this clonotype: Antigen unknown.

The TCR originated in a young woman in good health. Input material: blood.

As DNA, the CDR3 is TGTGCCAGCAGCTCTGCCGGGACAGGGGGGTATAGCAATCAGCCCCAGCATTTT. Translated: CASSSAGTGGYSNQPQHF. The rearrangement joins TRBV7-2 to TRBJ1-5; 11 positions agree with TRBD1. The germline gives CDR1 SGHTA, CDR2 FQGNSA. The CDR3 consists of 18 residues. Losses at the gene ends were 4 bases for V and 0 bases for J; bases not matched to a gene: 8.